Below are 28 T cell receptor beta chains sequenced from a single sample in a study of shared clonotypes between healthy human individuals. Repertoires were generated with immunoSEQ multiplex PCR, while TCRdb's copy carries only in-frame clones and drops some. The top ten hold 12% of the sample, which has approximately 500,000 clones, over 60% seen once. Sequenced input: PBMCs. The receptors were sampled from a woman aged 40 to 55 in good health. Some clones in this sample may be carry-over from other donors' samples.

V is TRBV19 and J is TRBJ2-3; 7 bases agree with TRBD2. The CDR3 is 14 residues long. Germline V lookup: CDR1 LNHDA, CDR2 SQIVND (reference sequence). V shed 3 bases and J 2 bases; nucleotides not matched to a gene: 2. CDR3 nucleotides: TGTGCCAGTAGTATCGGGAGGCCCACAGATACGCAGTATTTT. It encodes CASSIGRPTDTQYF.

This clone was observed a handful of times. The chain is built from TRBV7-9 and TRBJ2-7, with 8 bases aligning to TRBD1. J lost 7 bases, V lost 3 bases, and 5 bases had no gene match. Germline loops: CDR1 SEHNR, CDR2 FQNEAQ (reference sequence). CDR3 length equals 13 residues. The DNA for the CDR3 is TGTGCCAGCAGCTTGACAGGGGTGGGGGAGCAGTACTTC. Protein sequence: CASSLTGVGEQYF.

The rearrangement uses TRBV13 and TRBJ2-4; D gene ambiguous. The CDR3 runs 16 residues. From germline, CDR1 is PRHDT and CDR2 FYEKMQ (reference sequence). The V and J ends lost 5 bases and 2 bases respectively, with 16 bases between them. The chain's CDR3 is CASSRRTGLTKNIQYF. CDR3 DNA sequence: TGTGCCAGCAGCCGGCGGACGGGTCTAACCAAAAACATTCAGTACTTC.

J is TRBJ1-5 and V is TRBV7-9; 10 nucleotides match TRBD1. Germline V gene lookup returns CDR1 SEHNR and CDR2 FQNEAQ (reference sequence). J gave up 2 bases and V 1 base, and 2 bases lay outside the gene matches. This CDR3 is built from 16 residues. The DNA for the CDR3 is TGTGCCAGCAGCTTAGAGGGGACAGGGGGCAATCAGCCCCAGCATTTT. Its protein is CASSLEGTGGNQPQHF. Using reference TRBV7-9 and TRBJ1-5 for the parts outside the CDR3, the full variable domain is DTGVSQNPRHKITKRGQNVTFRCDPISEHNRLYWYRQTLGQGPEFLTYFQNEAQLEKSRLLSDRFSAERPKGSFSTLEIQRTEQGDSAMYLCASSLEGTGGNQPQHFGDGTRLSIL.

This clone showed up just once. This chain links TRBV11-2 with TRBJ2-7; tentatively, D is TRBD2 (6 bases). Trimming cost V 5 bases and J 3 bases, with 17 bases left between them. The V gene's germline CDR1 is SGHAT and CDR2 FQNNGV. The CDR3 has 15 amino acids. CDR3 sequence: CASSPISGRHYEQYF. CDR3 bases: TGTGCCAGCAGCCCCATTTCGGGGAGGCACTACGAGCAGTACTTC.

V is TRBV9 and J is TRBJ2-3; weak D call: TRBD1 (5 bases). This CDR3 has 14 residues. V shed 0 bases and J shed 2 bases, with 7 bases lying between them. In germline, CDR1 is SGDLS, CDR2 YYNGEE. The CDR3 loop reads CASSVGGTTDTQYF. CDR3 DNA: TGTGCCAGCAGCGTAGGGGGCACCACAGATACGCAGTATTTT.

CDR3: CASSSALAGVRETQYF. In DNA form, the CDR3 reads TGTGCCAGCAGTTCCGCATTAGCGGGAGTGAGGGAGACCCAGTACTTC. The rearrangement uses TRBV7-2 and TRBJ2-5; 9 nucleotides line up with TRBD2. V shed 6 bases and J 5 bases; nucleotides not matched to a gene: 13. The CDR3 length is 16 residues. CDR1 and CDR2 (germline): SGHTA, FQGNSA.

The chain carries TRBV7-2 and TRBJ2-4; no firm D call. Trimming removed 0 bases at V and 8 bases at J, with 11 bases between. Germline V lookup: CDR1 SGHTA, CDR2 FQGNSA. The CDR3 has 14 amino acids. CDR3 DNA sequence: TGTGCCAGCAGCTTAGCGTGGGGTGGGGACATTCAGTACTTC. This codes for CASSLAWGGDIQYF.

V gene TRBV19 combines with J gene TRBJ2-3; 9 positions agree with TRBD2. The V and J ends lost 5 bases and 3 bases, in that order; junction bases with no gene match: 15. CDR1 is LNHDA and CDR2 is SQIVND in the germline V gene (reference sequence). The CDR3 sequence is 18 residues long. The CDR3 spells CASSLHTLAGIGTDTQYF. The DNA for the CDR3 is TGTGCCAGTAGTCTTCACACCCTAGCGGGAATTGGGACAGATACGCAGTATTTT.

The CDR3 region has the DNA TGTGCCAGTAGCACCGGGACAGTCTACGAGCAGTACTTC. This codes for CASSTGTVYEQYF. The chain employs TRBV19 and TRBJ2-7, with 7 nucleotides matching TRBD1. This CDR3 spans 13 amino acids. Unmatched junction bases numbered 5, after V lost 6 bases and J lost 3 bases. Germline V gene data show CDR1 as LNHDA and CDR2 as SQIVND (reference sequence).

The table lists this clone with a few counts. The gene calls are TRBV10-3 and TRBJ2-2; possibly TRBD1 or TRBD2 for D (5 bases each). Germline V lookup: CDR1 ENHRY, CDR2 SYGVKD. Trimming took off 9 bases at V and 3 bases at J, with 11 bases between the two ends. This CDR3 is built from 13 residues. The CDR3: CAIRDQYTGELFF. In DNA, the CDR3 is TGTGCCATACGGGACCAGTACACCGGGGAGCTGTTTTTT.

The chain employs TRBV7-9 and TRBJ2-7; 11 nucleotides align to TRBD1. Germline-derived CDR1 and CDR2 are SEHNR and FQNEAQ (reference sequence). The CDR3 totals 16 residues. The J segment lost 5 bases and the V segment lost 5 bases, leaving 11 bases of the junction unmatched. The CDR3 region is CASSARFGQGANEQYF. In DNA, the CDR3 is TGTGCCAGCAGCGCTAGATTTGGACAGGGGGCTAACGAGCAGTACTTC.

Note on this clone: Given a much more abundant clone one base away, this may be a read error. This specimen includes other DNA sequences encoding the same CDR3. This rearrangement joins TRBV18 to TRBJ2-5, with no clear D. This CDR3 has 12 amino acids. Germline V CDR1 and CDR2: KGHSH, LQKENI. V was cut by 2 bases and J by 5 bases, with 6 bases left in between. CDR3 DNA sequence: TGTGCCAGCTCACCAGCCGGGGAGACCCAGTACTTC. Its protein is CASSPAGETQYF.

CDR3 coding DNA: TGTGCCAGCGGACGGACAGGGGAGGCCTACAATGAGCAGTTCTTC. As protein: CASGRTGEAYNEQFF. The chain carries TRBV7-2 and TRBJ2-1; the match to TRBD1 covers 9 bases. The CDR3 is made up of 15 amino acids. Per the germline V gene, CDR1 is SGHTA and CDR2 is FQGNSA. V was clipped by 8 bases and J by 2 bases; unmatched bases: 7.

The rearrangement joins TRBV6-6 to TRBJ1-5, with D possibly TRBD1 on 6 matching bases. V shed 2 bases and J shed 3 bases, with 11 bases lying between them. The CDR3 contains 15 residues. Germline V gene data show CDR1 as MNHNY and CDR2 as SVGAGI (reference sequence). The CDR3 here is CASSYGQGTNQPQHF. In nucleotides, the CDR3 is TGTGCCAGCAGTTACGGCCAGGGGACCAATCAGCCCCAGCATTTT.

The genes are TRBV6-1 and TRBJ2-7; TRBD2 might be the D (5 bases). This CDR3 region has 13 residues. Trimming removed 6 bases at V and 2 bases at J, with 11 bases between. The germline gives CDR1 MNHNS, CDR2 SASEGT. The CDR3 DNA reads TGTGCCAGCAGGCGGACGGGAACCTACGAGCAGTACTTC. Translating gives CASRRTGTYEQYF.

This chain joins TRBV29-1 and TRBJ1-5, with D uncertain. Trimming took off 5 bases at V and 1 base at J, with 18 bases between the two ends. The CDR3 is 16 residues long. Per germline, CDR1 SQVTM and CDR2 ANQGSEA. CDR3 in DNA: TGCAGCGTTAATAGGTGTAGGAGTTTGAGCAATCAGCCCCAGCATTTT. Residues: CSVNRCRSLSNQPQHF.

Points on this clone: The same CDR3 is also encoded by other DNA sequences in this sample. The chain combines TRBV14 with TRBJ2-7, with 8 bases aligning to TRBD2. The CDR3 runs to 16 residues. V dropped 1 base and J dropped 0; count of bases not matched to a gene: 5. CDR1 and CDR2 from the germline V gene are SGHDN and FVKESK. The CDR3 is CASSQALAGLSYEQYF. In DNA, the CDR3 is TGTGCCAGCAGCCAAGCCCTAGCGGGCCTCTCCTACGAGCAGTACTTC.

The chain carries TRBV4-2 and TRBJ2-7; TRBD2 matches 14 bases. The CDR3 covers 16 residues. Germline-derived CDR1 and CDR2 are LGHNA and YNFKEQ. Trimming removed 4 bases from V and 6 bases from J; junction bases left unmatched: 8. The CDR3 sequence: CASSPGLAGAMGEQYF. Written as DNA, the CDR3 is TGTGCCAGCAGCCCGGGACTAGCGGGAGCCATGGGCGAGCAGTACTTC.

The chain combines TRBV7-8 with TRBJ2-5; 7 nucleotides align to TRBD1. The germline CDR1 and CDR2 sequences are SGHVS and FQNEAQ. V lost 5 bases, J lost 1 base, and 7 bases stayed unmatched. This CDR3 has 15 residues. CDR3 residues: CASSPRDSPQETQYF. For the CDR3, the DNA is TGTGCCAGCAGCCCCCGGGACAGCCCCCAAGAGACCCAGTACTTC.

This clone was seen just once. The genes are TRBV25-1 and TRBJ2-5; D gene unclear. The DNA end is a closer match to TRBJ2-7, so the J assignment may be wrong. The CDR3 extends over 13 amino acids. CDR1 is MGHDK, CDR2 SYGVNS, per germline. The CDR3 reads CASSDRAVNEQYF. The CDR3 DNA follows: TGTGCCAGCAGTGATCGGGCGGTCAACGAGCAGTACTTC.

This clone was seen a few times. The V call is TRBV18, the J call TRBJ2-1; D is possibly TRBD2 (6 bases). V lost 1 base and J lost 7, with 8 bases in between. This CDR3 contains 13 residues. Germline CDR1 KGHSH, CDR2 LQKENI. This chain's CDR3 is CASSPQRENEQFF. CDR3 bases: TGTGCCAGCTCACCACAACGGGAGAATGAGCAGTTCTTC. Combining the CDR3 with reference TRBV18 and TRBJ2-1 gives the whole variable domain NAGVMQNPRHLVRRRGQEARLRCSPMKGHSHVYWYRQLPEEGLKFMVYLQKENIIDESGMPKERFSAEFPKEGPSILRIQQVVRGDSAAYFCASSPQRENEQFFGPGTRLTVL.

The J gene is TRBJ1-1, the V gene TRBV5-1; the D is unclear. Trimming stripped 4 bases from V and 2 bases from J, with 9 bases between. CDR1 is SGHRS and CDR2 is YFSETQ in the germline V gene. The CDR3 is 13 amino acids. The DNA of the CDR3 is TGCGCCAGCAGCGGTCAGGCTAACACTGAAGCTTTCTTT. This codes for CASSGQANTEAFF.

This chain connects TRBV10-3 to TRBJ2-3, with TRBD1 matching 8 bases. Unmatched junction bases numbered 6, after V lost 8 bases and J lost 2 bases. The CDR3 loop spans 14 amino acids. Germline loops: CDR1 ENHRY, CDR2 SYGVKD. CDR3 coding DNA: TGTGCCATCCAGAACAGGGGGGACACAGATACGCAGTATTTT. It is translated as CAIQNRGDTDTQYF.

The V gene is TRBV10-3, the J gene TRBJ2-7, with 8 bases aligning to TRBD2. The CDR3 sequence is 13 residues long. Germline V CDR1 and CDR2: ENHRY, SYGVKD. V gave up 11 bases and J gave up 7 bases; unmatched junction bases: 13. CDR3 bases: TGTGCCGCCGCCGGCGGGAGGCCGGGAGAGCAGTACTTC. It codes for CAAAGGRPGEQYF.

This clone was counted only a few times. This chain uses TRBV5-8 with TRBJ2-3; 9 bases agree with TRBD2. The CDR3 has 16 residues. J lost 0 bases, V lost 4 bases, and 6 bases had no gene match. Germline lookup yields CDR1 SGHTS and CDR2 YDEGEE. The CDR3 reads CASSGGRARSTDTQYF. The CDR3 DNA is TGTGCCAGCAGCGGCGGGAGGGCCCGTAGCACAGATACGCAGTATTTT.

This clone was counted many times. The gene calls are TRBV6-5 and TRBJ1-2; 8 nucleotides match TRBD1. Germline loops: CDR1 MNHEY, CDR2 SVGAGI. The CDR3 has 14 amino acids. V shed 2 bases and J 6 bases; nucleotides not matched to a gene: 5. The CDR3 loop reads CASSYLQGADGYTF. The CDR3 DNA follows: TGTGCCAGCAGTTACCTGCAGGGGGCGGATGGCTACACCTTC.

CDR3 sequence reads: CASSESRGGPLIEAFF. CDR3 coding DNA: TGTGCCAGCAGTGAATCCCGAGGGGGTCCGTTGATTGAAGCTTTCTTT. V usage is TRBV25-1 and J usage is TRBJ1-1; perhaps TRBD1 as D (6 bases). The CDR3 totals 16 residues. Germline-derived CDR1 and CDR2 are MGHDK and SYGVNS. The germline V and J ends were trimmed by 1 base and 7 bases, with 19 bases remaining between them. Full variable domain (outside the CDR3, taken from reference TRBV25-1 and TRBJ1-1): EADIYQTPRYLVIGTGKKITLECSQTMGHDKMYWYQQDPGMELHLIHYSYGVNSTEKGDLSSESTVSRIRTEHFPLTLESARPSHTSQYLCASSESRGGPLIEAFFGQGTRLTVV.